These 24 T cell receptor beta chains originate from one sample sequenced in a study of blood T cell repertoires in COVID-19. Some clones are missing from TCRdb's copy, which holds only in-frame ones; the method was immunoSEQ multiplex PCR. Among 240,000 or so clones listed, nearly 90% were seen once. Sequenced material: peripheral blood. These TCRs come from a woman aged 25 to 45 with acute or convalescent COVID-19.

The V and J genes are TRBV5-6 and TRBJ1-1, with D maybe TRBD1 (5 bases). The germline CDR1 and CDR2 sequences are SGHDT and YYEEEE. V was pared by 2 bases and J by 11 bases, with 10 bases between. The CDR3 length is 11 residues. CDR3 loop: CASSFRGRAFF. The CDR3 region has the DNA TGTGCCAGCAGCTTTAGGGGTCGGGCTTTCTTT. Looking up the rest from reference TRBV5-6 and TRBJ1-1 gives the full variable domain: DAGVTQSPTHLIKTRGQQVTLRCSPKSGHDTVSWYQQALGQGPQFIFQYYEEEERQRGNFPDRFSGHQFPNYSSELNVNALLLGDSALYLCASSFRGRAFFGQGTRLTVV.

This clone was picked up one time. This rearrangement joins TRBV9 to TRBJ2-5, with TRBD1 matching over 9 bases. Looked up from germline, CDR1 is SGDLS and CDR2 is YYNGEE. V trimming: 3 bases; J trimming: 3 bases; junction bases outside the gene matches: 9. This CDR3 region has 16 residues. The CDR3, as DNA: TGTGCCAGCAGCGGACGGTGGGACAGGGTAGAAGAGACCCAGTACTTC. Translating it yields CASSGRWDRVEETQYF.

This clone was counted only a few times. This chain links TRBV24-1 with TRBJ2-3; TRBD2 is a possible D gene (5 bases). CDR1 and CDR2 from the germline V gene are KGHDR and SFDVKD. Trimming took 9 bases from V and 4 from J, leaving 16 bases between them. CDR3 length: 14 amino acids. The CDR3 DNA is TGTGCCACCCGAAACGGGATAGGATCAGATACGCAGTATTTT. Its translation: CATRNGIGSDTQYF.

The chain combines TRBV7-2 with TRBJ2-2; 7 nucleotides line up with TRBD2. Per germline, CDR1 SGHTA and CDR2 FQGNSA. This CDR3 has 16 residues. The V and J ends lost 2 bases and 6 bases, in that order; junction bases with no gene match: 9. The DNA for the CDR3 is TGTGCCAGCAGCTTATCTGGCGGGAGTCGCGCCGGGGAGCTGTTTTTT. This translates into CASSLSGGSRAGELFF.

V is TRBV7-8 and J is TRBJ2-1; 9 bases map to TRBD2. This CDR3 is built from 18 residues. Germline trimming cut 1 base from V and 8 bases from J; bases unmatched to any gene: 15. The V gene's germline CDR1 is SGHVS and CDR2 FQNEAQ. CDR3 nucleotide sequence: TGTGCCAGCAGCTTAGGGTATCGGGGGACTAGCCCCCTCGATGAGCAGTTCTTC. It translates to CASSLGYRGTSPLDEQFF.

This clone was seen only once. The J gene is TRBJ1-2, the V gene TRBV7-2, with D tentatively TRBD1 (6 bases). Germline CDR1 reads SGHTA; CDR2 reads FQGNSA. The CDR3 loop spans 15 amino acids. V was pared by 2 bases and J by 2 bases, with 12 bases between. The CDR3 DNA sequence: TGTGCCAGCAGCTTAAATCGGGGGGCCAACTATGGCTACACCTTC. This translates into CASSLNRGANYGYTF.

The rearrangement joins TRBV12-3 or TRBV12-4 to TRBJ1-1; D is unclear. The V and J ends lost 1 base and 6 bases respectively, with 3 bases between them. This CDR3 is built from 11 residues. Here the CDR3 reads CASSLVAEAFF. The CDR3 nucleotides are TGTGCCAGCAGTTTAGTAGCTGAAGCTTTCTTT.

CDR3 sequence (DNA): TGTGCCAGCAGCTTTGGACAGGGAAGTGTTGGCTACACCTTC. It specifies CASSFGQGSVGYTF. V is TRBV11-2 and J is TRBJ1-2; TRBD1 aligns across 8 bases. Trimming removed 3 bases from V and 7 bases from J; junction bases left unmatched: 7. The CDR3 runs 14 residues. Germline V CDR1 and CDR2: SGHAT, FQNNGV. The full variable domain, rest sourced from reference TRBV11-2 and TRBJ1-2, is EAGVAQSPRYKIIEKRQSVAFWCNPISGHATLYWYQQILGQGPKLLIQFQNNGVVDDSQLPKDRFSAERLKGVDSTLKIQPAKLEDSAVYLCASSFGQGSVGYTFGSGTRLTVV.

The chain is built from TRBV5-4 and TRBJ2-7; TRBD1 matches at 7 bases. With 10 bases clipped from V and 5 bases from J, the junction kept 12 bases outside the gene matches. This CDR3 has 13 residues. The germline V gene has CDR1 SGHNT and CDR2 YYREEE (reference sequence). The CDR3 bases are TGTGCCGTACAAAGACAGGGATCCCACGAGCAGTACTTC. Its protein is CAVQRQGSHEQYF.

The chain has TRBV5-6 and TRBJ2-7; D ambiguous. CDR3 length: 13 residues. Germline V gene data show CDR1 as SGHDT and CDR2 as YYEEEE. Trimming left V 4 bases short and J 2 bases short, with 10 bases between. CDR3 residues: CASSRVAAYEQYF. CDR3 DNA sequence: TGTGCCAGCAGCCGGGTCGCGGCCTACGAGCAGTACTTC.

The rearrangement joins TRBV30 to TRBJ2-1; 12 bases match TRBD2. The CDR3 has 13 residues. J was trimmed by 9 bases and V by 4 bases; bases with no gene match: 4. Germline CDR1 is GTSNPN and CDR2 is SVGIG (reference sequence). The CDR3, as DNA: TGTGCCTGGAATCGACTAGCGGGAGTTGAGCAGTTCTTC. As protein: CAWNRLAGVEQFF.

The V call is TRBV7-2, the J call TRBJ1-6; D gene uncertain. The V gene's germline CDR1 is SGHTA and CDR2 FQGNSA. The CDR3 spans 15 residues. The V gene lost 0 bases and the J gene lost 9 bases, with 12 bases spanning the gap. CDR3 amino acids: CASSLAGFEGSPLHF. The CDR3 nucleotides read TGTGCCAGCAGCTTAGCGGGGTTTGAGGGTTCACCCCTCCACTTT. Filled out from reference TRBV7-2 and TRBJ1-6, the complete variable domain reads GAGVSQSPSNKVTEKGKDVELRCDPISGHTALYWYRQSLGQGLEFLIYFQGNSAPDKSGLPSDRFSAERTGGSVSTLTIQRTQQEDSAVYLCASSLAGFEGSPLHFGNGTRLTVT.

The rearrangement links TRBV12-3 or TRBV12-4 to TRBJ2-1, with D tentatively TRBD2 (7 bases). This CDR3 has 13 residues. The ends were cut back, 2 bases at V and 10 bases at J, with 12 bases in the middle. CDR3 protein: CASSLTSGTEQFF. The CDR3 DNA is TGTGCCAGCAGTTTAACCAGCGGGACAGAGCAGTTCTTC.

The chain has TRBV29-1 and TRBJ1-6, with D possibly being TRBD1 (6 bases). CDR3 length: 15 residues. Per germline, CDR1 SQVTM and CDR2 ANQGSEA. V was shortened by 0 bases and J by 7 bases, with 13 bases between the two germline ends. The CDR3 DNA sequence: TGCAGCGTTGAAGATCTTCGGGGACAAAATTCACCCCTCCACTTT. This encodes CSVEDLRGQNSPLHF.

CDR3 protein: CASSPKTGGSYNEQFF. The CDR3 DNA sequence: TGTGCCAGCAGCCCCAAGACAGGGGGCTCCTACAATGAGCAGTTCTTC. This chain joins TRBV7-2 and TRBJ2-1; TRBD1 matches at 9 bases. Germline CDR1 is SGHTA and CDR2 is FQGNSA. With V trimmed by 5 bases and J by 0 bases, 5 bases remained unmatched. The length of the CDR3 is 16 residues.

The rearrangement uses TRBV29-1 and TRBJ1-4, with TRBD1 matching 10 bases. The CDR3 totals 13 residues. The V gene end was trimmed by 7 bases and the J gene end by 8 bases; junction bases not matched to a gene: 7. CDR1 is SQVTM and CDR2 is ANQGSEA in the germline V gene. The CDR3 reads CSAGTGAWEKLFF. The CDR3 DNA is TGCAGCGCTGGGACAGGGGCGTGGGAAAAACTGTTTTTT.

This chain connects TRBV29-1 to TRBJ2-5; the D gene is possibly TRBD2 (6 bases). The CDR3 totals 12 residues. V was clipped by 1 base and J by 9 bases, with 12 bases between them. Germline CDR1 SQVTM, CDR2 ANQGSEA. Here the CDR3 DNA reads TGCAGCGTTGAAGCTAGCGAAGGGGCCCAGTACTTC. Translated, it gives CSVEASEGAQYF.

This clone turned up a few times. V and J are TRBV5-4 and TRBJ1-1; D gene unclear. The CDR3 runs 13 residues. With 5 bases removed from V and 0 bases from J, the gap between germline ends came to 8 bases. From germline, CDR1 is SGHNT and CDR2 YYREEE (reference sequence). The DNA for the CDR3 is TGTGCCAGCAGGCTGACTGTGAACACTGAAGCTTTCTTT. As protein: CASRLTVNTEAFF.

The rearrangement links TRBV11-3 to TRBJ2-1, with 7 positions matching TRBD1. V trimming: 5 bases; J trimming: 13 bases; junction bases outside the gene matches: 5. Germline CDR1 reads SGHNT; CDR2 reads YENEEA. The CDR3 runs 11 residues. The CDR3 DNA is TGTGCCAGCAGCAATACAGGGGTCCAGTTCTTC. It yields the protein CASSNTGVQFF.

The chain employs TRBV5-3 and TRBJ1-1; TRBD1 might be the D (5 bases). TRBV5-3 is recorded as an ORF, its role being uncertain. The CDR3 spans 15 residues. Trimming shortened V by 4 bases and J by 1 base, and 14 bases separated the two germline ends. The DNA for the CDR3 is TGTGCCAGAAGCCTGCCCTGGACACCGAACACTGAAGCTTTCTTT. Amino acids: CARSLPWTPNTEAFF.

The V call is TRBV25-1, the J call TRBJ2-7; tentatively, D is TRBD1 (5 bases). The CDR3 sequence is 14 residues long. V lost 5 bases and J 6 bases, leaving 17 bases between the germline ends. Germline CDR1 reads MGHDK; CDR2 reads SYGVNS. The CDR3 bases are TGTGCCAGCAGTAACCAGGGTGGAATAGGCGAGCAGTACTTC. It codes for CASSNQGGIGEQYF.

This clone was observed a few times. Other DNA sequences within the sample encode an identical CDR3. This chain links TRBV6-1 with TRBJ2-7; D perhaps matches TRBD1 (5 bases). The CDR3 totals 12 residues. Trimming took off 2 bases at V and 3 bases at J, with 5 bases between the two ends. Germline V gives CDR1 MNHNS, CDR2 SASEGT. CDR3 residues: CASSETGYEQYF. CDR3 DNA: TGTGCCAGCAGTGAAACAGGCTACGAGCAGTACTTC.

The chain carries TRBV11-2 and TRBJ2-1; 11 bases line up with TRBD2. CDR1 SGHAT and CDR2 FQNNGV come from the germline V gene. The J segment lost 2 bases and the V segment lost 7 bases, leaving 4 bases of the junction unmatched. The CDR3 sequence is 15 residues long. Written as DNA, the CDR3 is TGTGCCAGCAATCAACTAGCGGGAGCCTACAATGAGCAGTTCTTC. Its translation is CASNQLAGAYNEQFF.

The chain carries TRBV19 and TRBJ2-2; 7 nucleotides line up with TRBD1. Germline V CDR1 and CDR2: LNHDA, SQIVND (reference sequence). With 6 bases clipped from V and 1 base from J, the junction kept 2 bases outside the gene matches. The CDR3 totals 14 residues. This CDR3 reads CASRGDRNTGELFF. In nucleotides, the CDR3 is TGTGCCAGTAGGGGGGACAGGAACACCGGGGAGCTGTTTTTT.